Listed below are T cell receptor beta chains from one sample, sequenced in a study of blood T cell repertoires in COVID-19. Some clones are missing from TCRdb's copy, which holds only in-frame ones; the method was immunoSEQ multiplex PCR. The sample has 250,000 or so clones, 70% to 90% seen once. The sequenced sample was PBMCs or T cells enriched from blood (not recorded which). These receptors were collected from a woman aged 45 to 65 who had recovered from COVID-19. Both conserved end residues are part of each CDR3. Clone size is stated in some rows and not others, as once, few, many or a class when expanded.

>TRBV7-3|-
CASSLSNQGEQYF
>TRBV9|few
CASSPGEGMGGYTF
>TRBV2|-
CASSEARDGYTF
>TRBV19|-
CASTETGLSGNTIYF
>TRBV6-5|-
CASSYSGGDGYTF
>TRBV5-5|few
CASSRTEETQYF
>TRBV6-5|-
CASTTRRGTGELFF
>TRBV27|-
CASSFGGLGMNQPQHF
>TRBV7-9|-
CASSLETGGTEAFF
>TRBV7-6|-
CASSLAPSGSRETQYF
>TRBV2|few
CASGGLAGELFF
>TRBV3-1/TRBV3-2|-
CASSPPGLAGAKQYF
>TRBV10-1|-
CASSESGGGWEQYF
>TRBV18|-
CASSPGLAHTGELFF
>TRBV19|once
CASNFGSFNTEAFF
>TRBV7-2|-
CASSSDRRTEAFF
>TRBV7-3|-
CASSTDRDNEQFF
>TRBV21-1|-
CASSLDGIAGEHEQYF
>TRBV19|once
CASSMAGSNSPLHF
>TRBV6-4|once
CASSDSIGYPYNEQFF
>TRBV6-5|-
CASSYNTGDEQYF
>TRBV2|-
CASSLPGDRNGYTF
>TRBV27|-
CASSKQGLGGQPQHF
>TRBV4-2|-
CASSPLIAGFTDTQYF
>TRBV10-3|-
CAISEPLAGESTDTQYF
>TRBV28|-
CASSSGQGSYEQYF
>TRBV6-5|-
CASSPGQGVTYEQYF
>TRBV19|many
CASSKRGQDTEAFF
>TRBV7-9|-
CASSLLAGYSSTDTQYF
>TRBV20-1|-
CSAIRSSEQFF
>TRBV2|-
CASNGVGSDQPQHF
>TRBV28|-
CASRLSGSLYEQYF
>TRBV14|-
CASSQGGNIQYF
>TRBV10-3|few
CAIRGDTGTGELFF
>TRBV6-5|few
CASSYSGRGQPQHF
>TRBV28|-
CASNTWEGANTGELFF
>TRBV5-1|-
CATTWEGTGELFF
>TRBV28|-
CASSLSVVGYTF
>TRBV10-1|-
CASSDQSGQGNEDLNSPLHF
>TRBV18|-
CASSPQYEQYF
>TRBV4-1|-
CASSHPDRGLLDTQYF
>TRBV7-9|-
CASSLMGSITGELFF
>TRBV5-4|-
CASSSRDRDIYGYTF
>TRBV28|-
CASSFRIDQPQHF
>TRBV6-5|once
CASSYSRGPVEQYF
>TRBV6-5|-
CASSPRQGVSPLHF
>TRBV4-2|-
CASSQAFGNSPLHF
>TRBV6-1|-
CASSEGLQGYGYTF
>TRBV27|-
CASRGGSSYNEQFF
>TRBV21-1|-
CASSKESTGYDYNEQFF
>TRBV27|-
CASSFNNPQGNSPLHF
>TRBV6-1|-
CASSERGYEQYF
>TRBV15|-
CATSSGQEETQYF
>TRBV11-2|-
CASSLGQLDREGNTIYF